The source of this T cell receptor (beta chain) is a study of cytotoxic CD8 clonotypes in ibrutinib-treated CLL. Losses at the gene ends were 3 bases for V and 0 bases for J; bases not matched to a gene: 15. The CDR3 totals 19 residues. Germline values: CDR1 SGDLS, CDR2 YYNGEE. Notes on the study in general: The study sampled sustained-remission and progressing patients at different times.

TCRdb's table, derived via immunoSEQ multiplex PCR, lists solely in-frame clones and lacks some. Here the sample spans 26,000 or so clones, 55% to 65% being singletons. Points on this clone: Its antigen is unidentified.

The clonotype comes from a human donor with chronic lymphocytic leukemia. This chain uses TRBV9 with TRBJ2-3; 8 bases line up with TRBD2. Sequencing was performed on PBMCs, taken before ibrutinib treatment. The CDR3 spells CASSATLAGGVLSTDTQYF. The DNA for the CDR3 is TGTGCCAGCAGCGCCACCCTCGCGGGGGGCGTCCTTAGCACAGATACGCAGTATTTT.